A single sample gave rise to the 3 T cell receptor beta chains below, sequenced in a study of blood T cells in healthy people across ages. A sample-barcoded 5' primer and a J-beta primer mix were used in a second PCR of roughly 7 to 11 cycles. TCRdb ran MiXCR on the 5' RACE reads and lists one entry per CDR3 protein. The sample contains 1.5 million to 2 million distinct CDR3 sequences, roughly 30% of which appear only once. The sample consisted of blood. The source of these receptors is a woman aged 25 to 45 in good health.

The genes are TRBV20-1 and TRBJ1-5; 7 nucleotides match TRBD1. CDR3 length: 15 amino acids. V shed 6 bases and J 0 bases; nucleotides not matched to a gene: 8. In germline, CDR1 is DFQATT, CDR2 SNEGSKA (reference sequence). The CDR3 loop reads CSATGQAYSNQPQHF. The CDR3 coding sequence is TGCAGTGCGACAGGACAGGCCTATAGCAATCAGCCCCAGCATTTT.

The genes are TRBV20-1 and TRBJ1-2; D not resolved. V lost 0 bases and J 8 bases, leaving 7 bases between the germline ends. The CDR3 is made up of 11 amino acids. CDR1 and CDR2 from the germline V gene are DFQATT and SNEGSKA (reference sequence). The CDR3 DNA sequence: TGCAGTGCTAGAGAGGGGATCGGCTACACCTTC. Residues: CSAREGIGYTF.

This clonotype was recorded a few times. V gene TRBV20-1 combines with J gene TRBJ2-3; 7 nucleotides align to TRBD2. V trimming: 3 bases; J trimming: 4 bases; junction bases outside the gene matches: 13. The germline V gene has CDR1 DFQATT and CDR2 SNEGSKA (reference sequence). CDR3 length: 16 amino acids. The CDR3 region has the DNA TGCAGTGCTAGGGCCTTTGGGCGGGAGCGGTCAGATACGCAGTATTTT. Encoded protein: CSARAFGRERSDTQYF.